This T cell receptor (beta chain) was found in a study of cytotoxic CD8 clonotypes in ibrutinib-treated CLL. Comment on this clone: Its antigen is as yet unknown.

Clones were read by immunoSEQ multiplex PCR, and TCRdb kept only the in-frame ones, dropping some. The sample has more than 110,000 clones, 80% seen once. From germline, CDR1 is MNHEY and CDR2 SVGAGI. V was shortened by 5 bases and J by 8 bases, with 12 bases between the two germline ends. This CDR3 comprises 12 residues. Whole-study results and caveats: T-cell clonality at baseline went above that of age-matched healthy donors and rose and fell with circulating CD8+ T-cell counts.

This TCR derives from a human donor with chronic lymphocytic leukemia. The sequencing here drew on PBMCs, taken after 36 months of ibrutinib treatment. The chain combines TRBV6-5 with TRBJ1-2; no definite D call. The CDR3 nucleotides read TGTGCCAGCAGTCGCGTCGGCAAGGGCTACACCTTC. Encoded protein: CASSRVGKGYTF.